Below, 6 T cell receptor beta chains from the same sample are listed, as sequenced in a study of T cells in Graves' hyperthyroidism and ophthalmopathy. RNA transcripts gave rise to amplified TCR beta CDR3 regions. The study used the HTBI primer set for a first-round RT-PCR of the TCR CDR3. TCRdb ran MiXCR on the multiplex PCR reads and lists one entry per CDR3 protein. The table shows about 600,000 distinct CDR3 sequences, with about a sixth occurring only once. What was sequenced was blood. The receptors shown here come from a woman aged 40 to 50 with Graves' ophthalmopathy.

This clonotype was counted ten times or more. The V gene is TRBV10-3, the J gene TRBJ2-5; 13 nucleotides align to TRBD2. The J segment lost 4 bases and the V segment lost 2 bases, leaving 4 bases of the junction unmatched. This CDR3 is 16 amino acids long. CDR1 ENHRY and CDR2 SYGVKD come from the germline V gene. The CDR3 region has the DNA TGTGCCATCAGTGAGGGACTAGCGGGAGAACGAGAGACCCAGTACTTC. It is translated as CAISEGLAGERETQYF.

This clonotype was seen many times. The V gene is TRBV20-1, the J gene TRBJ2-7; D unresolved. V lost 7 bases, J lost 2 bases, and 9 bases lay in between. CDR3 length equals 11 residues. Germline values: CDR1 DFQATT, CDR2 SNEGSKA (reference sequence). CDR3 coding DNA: TGCAGTGGGGTTCGAACCTACGAGCAGTACTTC. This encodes CSGVRTYEQYF.

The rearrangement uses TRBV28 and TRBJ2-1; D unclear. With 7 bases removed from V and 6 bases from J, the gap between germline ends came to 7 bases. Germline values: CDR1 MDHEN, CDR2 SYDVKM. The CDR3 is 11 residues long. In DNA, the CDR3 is TGTGCCAGCAAAGCCCTCAATGAGCAGTTCTTC. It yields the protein CASKALNEQFF.

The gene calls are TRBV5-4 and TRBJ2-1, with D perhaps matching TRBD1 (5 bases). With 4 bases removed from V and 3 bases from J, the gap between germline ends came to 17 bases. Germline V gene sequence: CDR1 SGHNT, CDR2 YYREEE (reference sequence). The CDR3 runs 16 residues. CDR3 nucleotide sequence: TGTGCCAGCAGCCCGGGCGGCCAGGGAAACTACAATGAGCAGTTCTTC. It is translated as CASSPGGQGNYNEQFF.

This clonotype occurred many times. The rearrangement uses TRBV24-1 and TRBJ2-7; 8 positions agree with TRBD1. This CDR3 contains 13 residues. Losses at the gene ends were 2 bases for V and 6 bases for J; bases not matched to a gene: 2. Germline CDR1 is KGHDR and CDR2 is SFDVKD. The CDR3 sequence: CATSDSTGGEQYF. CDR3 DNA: TGTGCCACCAGTGATTCTACAGGGGGCGAGCAGTACTTC.

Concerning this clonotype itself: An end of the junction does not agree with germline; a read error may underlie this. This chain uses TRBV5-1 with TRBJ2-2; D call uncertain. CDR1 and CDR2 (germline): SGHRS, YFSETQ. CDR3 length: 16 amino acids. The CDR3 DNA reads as TGCGTCAGCAGCTTGGCCTGGCCCCTGAACACCGGGGAGCTGTTTTTT. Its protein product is CVSSLAWPLNTGELFF.